The clone carrying this T cell receptor (beta chain) appeared many times. The antigen is unknown. Preparation of TCR beta libraries was done by quantitative 5'-RACE with molecular barcodes. TCRdb fed the 5' RACE reads into MiXCR, producing one record per CDR3 protein. The data show 800,000 to 900,000 distinct CDR3 sequences, about 10% seen once. This sample stems from a study of CD8 T cells in ankylosing spondylitis. Notes on the study in general: CD8+ by phenotype, disease-linked clones were relatively rare in peripheral blood. Roughly eight highly homologous variants made up a TCR beta motif that seemed to typify ankylosing spondylitis blood. Earlier literature documents some of the motif variants in reactive arthritis synovial fluid and blood.

Germline CDR1 and CDR2: SGHRS and YFSETQ. With 2 bases clipped from V and 2 bases from J, the junction kept 7 bases outside the gene matches. The CDR3 sequence is 16 residues long. Sequencing was done on a sample of blood, either unsorted or a sorted T cell fraction (not recorded which). The chain uses TRBV5-1 and TRBJ2-1; TRBD1 matches 7 bases. This clonotype was sampled from a male donor with ankylosing spondylitis. CDR3 protein: CASSFPGQATYNEQFF. CDR3 in DNA: TGCGCCAGCAGCTTCCCCGGACAGGCGACCTACAATGAGCAGTTCTTC. The full variable domain, completed using reference TRBV5-1 and TRBJ2-1, is KAGVTQTPRYLIKTRGQQVTLSCSPISGHRSVSWYQQTPGQGLQFLFEYFSETQRNKGNFPGRFSGRQFSNSRSEMNVSTLELGDSALYLCASSFPGQATYNEQFFGPGTRLTVL.